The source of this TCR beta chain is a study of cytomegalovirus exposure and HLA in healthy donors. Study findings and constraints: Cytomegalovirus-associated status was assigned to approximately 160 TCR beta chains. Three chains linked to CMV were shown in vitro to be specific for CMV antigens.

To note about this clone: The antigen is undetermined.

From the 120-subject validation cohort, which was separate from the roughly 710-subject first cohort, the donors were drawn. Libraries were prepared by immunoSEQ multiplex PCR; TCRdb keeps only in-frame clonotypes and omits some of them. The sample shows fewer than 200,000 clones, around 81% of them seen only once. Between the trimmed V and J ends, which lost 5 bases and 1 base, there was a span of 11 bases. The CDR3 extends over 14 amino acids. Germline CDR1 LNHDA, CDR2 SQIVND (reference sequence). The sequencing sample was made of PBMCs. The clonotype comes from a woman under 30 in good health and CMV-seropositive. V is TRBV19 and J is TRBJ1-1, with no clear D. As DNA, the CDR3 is TGTGCCAGTAGTCCCTCCCGGGAGAACACTGAAGCTTTCTTT. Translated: CASSPSRENTEAFF.